The TCR beta chain under discussion was sequenced for a study of CD8 T cells in Susac syndrome. Random hexamers served to reverse transcribe about 0.45 to 1 ug RNA. TCRdb processed the immunoSEQ multiplex PCR reads anew with MiXCR; each CDR3 protein has one entry. The data hold some 180,000 distinct CDR3 sequences, with less than 95% observed a single time. This sequence was found in a human donor in good health. The material sequenced was CD4+ T cells from PBMCs.

CDR3 nucleotides: TGCGCCAGCAGCAATCGGGGGACGGAGGCGGTCAATGAGCAGTTCTTC. It yields the protein CASSNRGTEAVNEQFF. The V call is TRBV5-1, the J call TRBJ2-1; D may be TRBD2 (6 bases). The V and J ends lost 4 bases and 6 bases respectively, with 20 bases between them. There are 16 residues in the CDR3. Germline-derived CDR1 and CDR2 are SGHRS and YFSETQ.